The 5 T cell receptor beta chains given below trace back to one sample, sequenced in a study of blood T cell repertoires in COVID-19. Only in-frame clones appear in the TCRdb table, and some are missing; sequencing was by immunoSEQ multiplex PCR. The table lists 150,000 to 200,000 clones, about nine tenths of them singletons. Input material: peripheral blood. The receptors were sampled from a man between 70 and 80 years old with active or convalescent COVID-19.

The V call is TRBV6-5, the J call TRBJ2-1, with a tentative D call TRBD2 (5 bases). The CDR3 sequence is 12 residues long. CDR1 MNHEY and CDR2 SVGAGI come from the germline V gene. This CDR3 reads CASGSLTNEQFF. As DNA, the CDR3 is TGTGCGTCGGGGAGTTTGACAAATGAGCAGTTCTTC.

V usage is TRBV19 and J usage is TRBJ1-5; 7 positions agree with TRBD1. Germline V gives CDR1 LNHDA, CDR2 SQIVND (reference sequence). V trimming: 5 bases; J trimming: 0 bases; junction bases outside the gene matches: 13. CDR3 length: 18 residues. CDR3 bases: TGTGCCAGTAGTCCGGACGGGACAGTAATCCATAGCAATCAGCCCCAGCATTTT. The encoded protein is CASSPDGTVIHSNQPQHF.

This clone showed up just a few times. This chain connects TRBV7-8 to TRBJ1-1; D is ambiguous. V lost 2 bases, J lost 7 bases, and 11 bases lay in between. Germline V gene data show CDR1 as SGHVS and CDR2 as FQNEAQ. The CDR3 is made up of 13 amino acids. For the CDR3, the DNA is TGTGCCAGCAGCTTAACAAGGAGGAATGAAGCTTTCTTT. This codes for CASSLTRRNEAFF.

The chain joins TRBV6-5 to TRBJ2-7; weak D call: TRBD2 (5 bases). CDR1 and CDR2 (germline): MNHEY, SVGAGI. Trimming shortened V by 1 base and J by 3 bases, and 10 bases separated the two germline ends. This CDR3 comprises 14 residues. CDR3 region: CASSYFGKNYEQYF. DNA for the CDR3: TGTGCCAGCAGTTACTTCGGGAAAAACTACGAGCAGTACTTC.

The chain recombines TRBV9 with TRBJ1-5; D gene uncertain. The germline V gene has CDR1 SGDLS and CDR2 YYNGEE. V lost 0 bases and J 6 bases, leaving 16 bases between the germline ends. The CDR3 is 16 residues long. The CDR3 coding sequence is TGTGCCAGCAGCGTAGATTCGGGGTTGGACGGTCAGCCCCAGCATTTT. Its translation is CASSVDSGLDGQPQHF.